Following are 14 T cell receptor beta chains from one sample sequenced in a study of T cells in Graves' hyperthyroidism and ophthalmopathy. TCR beta CDR3 regions were amplified from RNA. The TCR CDR3 first-round RT-PCR relied on the HTBI primer set. Using its own MiXCR run on the multiplex PCR reads, TCRdb lists one record per CDR3 protein. This repertoire shows some 490,000 distinct CDR3 sequences, 20% to 25% found once; its top ten account for around 47%. Material for sequencing was blood. The receptor set was obtained from a woman aged 70-85 years with Graves' ophthalmopathy.

This clonotype was counted between two and nine times. The chain carries TRBV3-1 and TRBJ2-5; no definite D call. This CDR3 has 12 amino acids. Germline lookup yields CDR1 LGHDT and CDR2 YNNKEL (reference sequence). With 7 bases removed from V and 1 base from J, the gap between germline ends came to 7 bases. CDR3 coding DNA: TGTGCCAGCACAGCAATCCAAGAGACCCAGTACTTC. Translating it yields CASTAIQETQYF.

In its sample, this clonotype was seen a few times. Compared with germline, one end of the junction differs, possibly owing to a read error. This sequence joins TRBV11-3 and TRBJ2-1; TRBD2 matches 9 bases. From germline, CDR1 is SGHNT and CDR2 YENEEA. This CDR3 has 13 amino acids. The DNA for the CDR3 is TGTGCCAGCAGCCCGACTAGCGGTAATGAGCAGCTCTTC. Translating gives CASSPTSGNEQLF.

This clonotype was seen repeatedly, ten times or more. The chain links TRBV30 to TRBJ1-2; 9 bases line up with TRBD1. CDR3 length: 13 residues. Germline CDR1 and CDR2: GTSNPN and SVGIG (reference sequence). After removal of 3 bases from V and 7 bases from J, the junction contained 6 bases not matched to a gene. The CDR3, as DNA: TGTGCCTGGAGCGCGGACAGGGGTGGTGGCTACACCTTC. Its protein product is CAWSADRGGGYTF.

V is TRBV12-3 or TRBV12-4 and J is TRBJ2-3; D is tentatively TRBD1 or TRBD2 (5 bases each). The V end was cut by 0 bases, the J end by 2 bases, with 9 bases between. The CDR3 spans 15 residues. Written as DNA, the CDR3 is TGTGCCAGCAGTTTAGCGGGGGTATACACAGATACGCAGTATTTT. This codes for CASSLAGVYTDTQYF.

This clonotype was seen repeatedly, ten times or more. This rearrangement joins TRBV6-2 or TRBV6-3 to TRBJ2-1, with TRBD1 matching 9 bases. J gave up 3 bases and V 1 base, and 4 bases lay outside the gene matches. From germline, CDR1 is MNHEY and CDR2 SVGEGT. This CDR3 spans 16 amino acids. CDR3: CASSYWRGQGYNEQFF. CDR3 nucleotide sequence: TGTGCCAGCAGTTACTGGCGGGGACAGGGCTACAATGAGCAGTTCTTC.

This clonotype was seen a handful of times. The chain couples TRBV10-1 to TRBJ2-3, with D possibly matching TRBD2 (6 bases). The V and J ends lost 3 bases and 4 bases respectively, with 14 bases between them. From germline, CDR1 is WNHNN and CDR2 SYGVQD (reference sequence). This CDR3 region has 15 residues. CDR3 amino acids: CASSDFRLGADTQYF. The CDR3 region has the DNA TGCGCCAGCAGTGACTTCCGACTAGGCGCAGATACGCAGTATTTT.

The V and J genes are TRBV7-9 and TRBJ2-4, with 8 bases lining up with TRBD1. The CDR3 is 14 residues long. Germline-derived CDR1 and CDR2 are SEHNR and FQNEAQ (reference sequence). Trimming cost V 3 bases and J 6 bases; bases outside gene matches: 4. The CDR3, as DNA: TGTGCCAGCAGCTTCGGACAGGGAGGAAACATTCAGTACTTC. This translates into CASSFGQGGNIQYF.

A few counts support this clonotype. CDR3 sequence: CASSRVAETQYF. CDR3 sequence (DNA): TGTGCCAGCAGTAGGGTTGCGGAGACCCAGTACTTC. This chain links TRBV27 with TRBJ2-5; no definite D call. Trimming removed 5 bases at V and 5 bases at J, with 9 bases between. This CDR3 comprises 12 residues. Germline V gene sequence: CDR1 MNHEY, CDR2 SMNVEV (reference sequence).

The V gene is TRBV13, the J gene TRBJ2-3, with D possibly being TRBD1 (6 bases). The V gene's germline CDR1 is PRHDT and CDR2 FYEKMQ (reference sequence). V shed 0 bases and J shed 6 bases, with 13 bases lying between them. CDR3 size: 15 residues. DNA for the CDR3: TGTGCCAGCAGCTTAGGGACAGGTGGGGAGGATACGCAGTATTTT. Its translation is CASSLGTGGEDTQYF.

The genes are TRBV6-1 and TRBJ2-2; 8 nucleotides align to TRBD2. The CDR3 contains 15 residues. Trimming took 7 bases from V and 4 from J; bases not matched to a gene: 8. Germline V gene sequence: CDR1 MNHNS, CDR2 SASEGT. CDR3: CASTRGGYSTGELFF. As DNA, the CDR3 is TGTGCCAGCACCCGGGGGGGCTACTCCACCGGGGAGCTGTTTTTT.

This clonotype appeared a few times. The chain has TRBV12-3 or TRBV12-4 and TRBJ1-6, with 11 nucleotides matching TRBD1. The CDR3 is 15 amino acids. Trimming cost V 5 bases and J 9 bases; bases outside gene matches: 6. CDR3 bases: TGTGCCAGCAGTCGAGGGACAGGGGGACTTTCACCCCTCCACTTT. Translated: CASSRGTGGLSPLHF.

The chain joins TRBV28 to TRBJ1-2, with D possibly matching TRBD1 (6 bases). Trimming pared 6 bases from V and 4 bases from J, leaving 12 bases between. The CDR3 sequence is 13 residues long. Per the germline V gene, CDR1 is MDHEN and CDR2 is SYDVKM. The CDR3 spells CASSARGGYGYTF. Here the CDR3 DNA reads TGTGCCAGCAGCGCCAGGGGTGGCTATGGCTACACCTTC.

The chain carries TRBV6-1 and TRBJ1-3; 8 bases fit TRBD1. V trimming: 5 bases; J trimming: 2 bases; junction bases outside the gene matches: 5. Germline values: CDR1 MNHNS, CDR2 SASEGT. The CDR3 runs to 15 residues. CDR3 sequence reads: CASSQTGDTGNTIYF. The CDR3 DNA reads as TGTGCCAGCAGTCAGACAGGGGATACTGGAAACACCATATATTTT.

The gene calls are TRBV20-1 and TRBJ2-3; 8 bases map to TRBD2. In germline, CDR1 is DFQATT, CDR2 SNEGSKA (reference sequence). With 3 bases clipped from V and 5 bases from J, the junction kept 13 bases outside the gene matches. The CDR3 has 16 residues. In nucleotides, the CDR3 is TGCAGTGCTAGGGTTGGGCAGCGGGAGTGGATAGATACGCAGTATTTT. Its protein product is CSARVGQREWIDTQYF.